The clone carrying this TCR beta chain was counted at least ten times. Its antigen is still unknown. The data were taken from a study of T cells after yellow fever vaccination. Looking at the study overall: SMART-Seq v4 Ultra Low Input handled preparation of low-cell-number fractions. Study findings and constraints: A weaker but faster secondary response was observed, peaking on day 5 versus 15.

Template-switching 5'RACE yielded the TCR cDNA; a universal primer site and UMIs were added in the process. From the 5' RACE reads, TCRdb called clonotypes with MiXCR, one entry per CDR3 protein. The data show about 310,000 distinct CDR3 sequences, 3.6% seen once. The V end was cut by 5 bases, the J end by 4 bases, with 7 bases between. Germline V gene lookup returns CDR1 SGHTA and CDR2 FQGTGA. This CDR3 is built from 12 residues. This rearrangement joins TRBV7-3 to TRBJ2-3; TRBD2 is a possible D gene (5 bases). Sequencing was performed on PBMCs, taken on the day of the yellow fever booster vaccination. This receptor was obtained from a man younger than 35 who received the YFV17D yellow fever vaccine. CDR3 nucleotides: TGTGCCAGCAGCCCCGGGGCAGATACGCAGTATTTT. Translation gives CASSPGADTQYF.